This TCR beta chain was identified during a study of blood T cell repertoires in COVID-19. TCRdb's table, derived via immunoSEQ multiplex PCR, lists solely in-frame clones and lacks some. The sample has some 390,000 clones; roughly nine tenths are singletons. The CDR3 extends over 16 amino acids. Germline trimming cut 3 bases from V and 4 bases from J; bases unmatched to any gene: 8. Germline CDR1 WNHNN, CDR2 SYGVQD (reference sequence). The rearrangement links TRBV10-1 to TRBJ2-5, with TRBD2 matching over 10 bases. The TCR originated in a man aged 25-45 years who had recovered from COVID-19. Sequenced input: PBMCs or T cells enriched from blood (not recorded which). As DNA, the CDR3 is TGCGCCAGCAGTGATCCCCTAGCGGGAGCGCGAGAGACCCAGTACTTC. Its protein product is CASSDPLAGARETQYF.